The text below deals with one T cell receptor (beta chain). Germline lookup yields CDR1 SGHVS and CDR2 FQNEAQ. The CDR3 loop spans 19 amino acids. V was shortened by 6 bases and J by 1 base, with 24 bases between the two germline ends. The PCR ran on 60 Vbeta and 13 Jbeta primers. Sequenced by immunoSEQ multiplex PCR; TCRdb stores in-frame clones only, minus some. The data contain approximately 180,000 clones, around 87% of them singletons. The source of the sample is a study of cytomegalovirus exposure and HLA in healthy donors. The clonotype was recovered from a woman aged 18-29 years in good health and CMV-seronegative. The chain has TRBV7-8 and TRBJ1-4; D might be TRBD1 (5 bases). The sequencing sample was made of PBMCs. The CDR3 loop reads CASSSGRGFNTLTNEKLFF. CDR3 sequence (DNA): TGTGCCAGCAGTTCCGGAAGGGGATTCAACACCCTAACTAATGAAAAACTGTTTTTT. Variable domain in full (rest from reference TRBV7-8 and TRBJ1-4): GAGVSQSPRYKVAKRGQDVALRCDPISGHVSLFWYQQALGQGPEFLTYFQNEAQLDKSGLPSDRFFAERPEGSVSTLKIQRTQQEDSAVYLCASSSGRGFNTLTNEKLFFGSGTQLSVL.